These 32 T cell receptor beta chains were all obtained from the same sample, sequenced in a study of human CD8 memory T cell subsets. By UMI-labeled 5' RACE, the TCR beta libraries were made. Reanalyzing the 5' RACE reads, TCRdb keeps one entry per CDR3 protein, without DNA. Recorded for this sample: about 5,400 distinct CDR3 sequences. The sequencing input was CD8+ effector memory T cells (TEM) sorted from PBMCs. The subset is: effector memory CD8 T cells, CCR7- CD45RO+ CD95+. Source of these receptors: a human donor in good health.

The V and J genes are TRBV11-2 and TRBJ2-2; TCRdb picks TRBD1, but there is no DNA to check that call. This CDR3 has 16 residues. From germline, CDR1 is SGHAT and CDR2 FQNNGV. The CDR3 is CASSLMGALLTGELFF.

This clonotype is classed as medium-sized (0.01 to 0.1%) by frequency. V and J are TRBV29-1 and TRBJ1-2; there is no DNA to check the TCRdb D call of TRBD1. Germline CDR1 and CDR2: SQVTM and ANQGSEA. This CDR3 is built from 12 residues. The CDR3 spells CSVGTGSGGYTF.

The J gene is TRBJ2-5, the V gene TRBV2. The CDR3 extends over 15 amino acids. CDR1 SNHLY and CDR2 FYNNEI come from the germline V gene. The CDR3: CASSVYVGSLETQYF.

Here the CDR3 reads CASSQTWGQGFGEQFF. This rearrangement joins TRBV14 to TRBJ2-1; TCRdb gives TRBD1 as the D gene, but with no DNA this cannot be confirmed. Germline assignment: CDR1 SGHDN and CDR2 FVKESK. CDR3 size: 16 residues.

The CDR3 protein is CASSQESGPGSYNEQFF. V is TRBV4-2 and J is TRBJ2-1; lacking DNA, the TRBD1 call made by TCRdb goes unchecked. From germline, CDR1 is LGHNA and CDR2 YNFKEQ. The CDR3 sequence is 17 residues long.

CDR3 sequence: CASSLAWGQDIQYF. The chain has TRBV11-2 and TRBJ2-4; checking the TCRdb D call of TRBD1 is not possible without DNA. Germline loops: CDR1 SGHAT, CDR2 FQNNGV. The CDR3 contains 14 residues.

The gene calls are TRBV4-1 and TRBJ1-4; the TCRdb D gene call, TRBD1, has no DNA to confirm it. The germline V gene encodes CDR1 MGHRA and CDR2 YSYEKL. The CDR3 sequence is 14 residues long. The CDR3 reads CASSGEVPGEKLFF.

The chain has TRBV7-3 and TRBJ2-1; TCRdb designates TRBD2, a call that cannot be tested without DNA. Germline lookup yields CDR1 SGHTA and CDR2 FQGTGA. There are 21 residues in the CDR3. CDR3: CASSSYPGLAGTSTYHNEQFF.

The chain uses TRBV7-9 and TRBJ2-1. CDR3 length: 14 residues. CDR1 is SEHNR, CDR2 FQNEAQ, per germline (reference sequence). The CDR3: CASSLGIGPPEQFF.

This clonotype is classed as medium-sized by frequency. The rearrangement links TRBV7-6 to TRBJ2-1; TCRdb gives TRBD1 as the D gene, but with no DNA this cannot be confirmed. There are 18 residues in the CDR3. Germline V lookup: CDR1 SGHVS, CDR2 FNYEAQ. The CDR3 loop is CASSLCIRDRDKCNEQFF. The full variable domain, rest sourced from reference TRBV7-6 and TRBJ2-1, is GAGVSQSPRYKVTKRGQDVALRCDPISGHVSLYWYRQALGQGPEFLTYFNYEAQQDKSGLPNDRFSAERPEGSISTLTIQRTEQRDSAMYRCASSLCIRDRDKCNEQFFGPGTRLTVL.

Its frequency marks this clonotype as large. This chain's CDR3 is CASSYGTASTDTQYF. The chain has TRBV2 and TRBJ2-3; with no DNA, the TCRdb D assignment of TRBD1 cannot be verified. The germline V gene encodes CDR1 SNHLY and CDR2 FYNNEI. The CDR3 is 15 amino acids.

This clonotype is classed as medium-sized (0.01 to 0.1%) by frequency. The genes are TRBV29-1 and TRBJ2-5; TCRdb proposes TRBD2, but this gene call is untestable without DNA. The germline V gene has CDR1 SQVTM and CDR2 ANQGSEA. The CDR3 covers 15 residues. The CDR3 loop is CSVESDSGRYETQYF.

This chain joins TRBV4-2 and TRBJ2-7; with no DNA, the TCRdb D assignment of TRBD2 cannot be verified. This CDR3 is built from 16 residues. The V gene's germline CDR1 is LGHNA and CDR2 YNFKEQ. The CDR3 reads CASSPQRGLAAYEQYF.

This clonotype registers medium-sized by frequency. The chain recombines TRBV12-3 or TRBV12-4 with TRBJ2-5; as DNA is missing, the TRBD1 call by TCRdb cannot be tested. This CDR3 contains 14 residues. The CDR3 is CASADGDSQETQYF.

The genes are TRBV5-4 and TRBJ2-4; checking the TCRdb D call of TRBD2 is not possible without DNA. CDR3 length: 12 amino acids. In germline, CDR1 is SGHNT, CDR2 YYREEE (reference sequence). This chain's CDR3 is CASSAGLGGWYF. Using reference TRBV5-4 and TRBJ2-4 for the parts outside the CDR3, the full variable domain is ETGVTQSPTHLIKTRGQQVTLRCSSQSGHNTVSWYQQALGQGPQFIFQYYREEENGRGNFPPRFSGLQFPNYSSELNVNALELDDSALYLCASSAGLGGWYFGAGTRLSVL.

This clonotype is labeled medium-sized (0.01 to 0.1%) based on frequency. The rearrangement uses TRBV28 and TRBJ2-5; TCRdb's D call, TRBD1, is unchecked because there is no DNA. The CDR3 runs to 13 residues. Germline CDR1 MDHEN, CDR2 SYDVKM. This CDR3 is CASSRTAEETQYF.

V and J are TRBV5-1 and TRBJ2-1; TCRdb gives TRBD1 as the D gene, but with no DNA this cannot be confirmed. Germline CDR1 reads SGHRS; CDR2 reads YFSETQ. This CDR3 is built from 14 residues. The CDR3: CAGRRDSNRDEQFF.

V gene TRBV7-8 combines with J gene TRBJ2-3; with no DNA, the TCRdb D assignment of TRBD2 cannot be verified. This CDR3 is built from 14 residues. Germline V CDR1 and CDR2: SGHVS, FQNEAQ. The CDR3 protein is CAAAPSGNTDTQYF.

The chain recombines TRBV7-2 with TRBJ2-7. The CDR3 covers 14 residues. The germline CDR1 and CDR2 sequences are SGHTA and FQGNSA. The chain's CDR3 is CASSPTGTTYEQYF.

The CDR3 loop reads CASSPREDEQFF. This chain joins TRBV28 and TRBJ2-1; there is no DNA to check the TCRdb D call of TRBD1. Looked up from germline, CDR1 is MDHEN and CDR2 is SYDVKM. This CDR3 is built from 12 residues.

This clonotype registers medium-sized (0.01 to 0.1%) by frequency. The chain joins TRBV15 to TRBJ2-2; the D call of TRBD2 rests on TCRdb alone, since no DNA is present to check it. Germline V CDR1 and CDR2: LNHNV, YYDKDF (reference sequence). There are 19 residues in the CDR3. CDR3 protein: CATSRDLLAGEDPTGELFF.

Here the CDR3 reads CASSLDSLVDEQYF. The chain recombines TRBV5-1 with TRBJ2-7. The CDR3 is 14 amino acids. The germline CDR1 and CDR2 sequences are SGHRS and YFSETQ.

The genes are TRBV29-1 and TRBJ1-5; the D call from TCRdb, TRBD1, cannot be confirmed without DNA. The CDR3 runs to 13 residues. CDR1 SQVTM and CDR2 ANQGSEA come from the germline V gene. CDR3 loop: CSVVSDTNQPQHF.

This clonotype is classed as medium-sized by frequency. The chain couples TRBV7-6 to TRBJ1-1; TCRdb picks TRBD1, but there is no DNA to check that call. There are 17 residues in the CDR3. In germline, CDR1 is SGHVS, CDR2 FNYEAQ. The CDR3 sequence is CASSDLLSLTGNTEAFF.

The gene calls are TRBV5-6 and TRBJ1-6; TCRdb's assignment of TRBD1 cannot be checked, as there is no DNA. CDR1 and CDR2 from the germline V gene are SGHDT and YYEEEE. The CDR3 is 19 residues long. This CDR3 is CASSPARDREEGYNSPLHF.

The chain carries TRBV11-1 and TRBJ2-7; the D call from TCRdb, TRBD2, cannot be confirmed without DNA. CDR3 length: 15 amino acids. Germline values: CDR1 SGHAT, CDR2 FQDESV (reference sequence). CDR3: CASSWGAGRNDEQYF.

The genes are TRBV12-3 or TRBV12-4 and TRBJ2-1; checking the TCRdb D call of TRBD2 is not possible without DNA. The CDR3 has 13 amino acids. This chain's CDR3 is CASSLLVTHEQFF.

J is TRBJ2-3 and V is TRBV5-4; TCRdb names TRBD1, which stays unverified in the absence of DNA. Germline V lookup: CDR1 SGHNT, CDR2 YYREEE (reference sequence). This CDR3 contains 14 residues. The chain's CDR3 is CASSFGHVSDTQYF.

The V call is TRBV15, the J call TRBJ2-1. Germline loops: CDR1 LNHNV, CDR2 YYDKDF (reference sequence). The CDR3 extends over 15 amino acids. The chain's CDR3 is CATSRPRDSYNEQFF.

V gene TRBV14 combines with J gene TRBJ2-1; TCRdb indicates TRBD1, and absent DNA this call remains unverified. The germline V gene has CDR1 SGHDN and CDR2 FVKESK. This CDR3 has 16 amino acids. CDR3 region: CASSPDGRGELHEQFF.

This sequence joins TRBV20-1 and TRBJ2-1; the TCRdb call, TRBD1, lacks DNA for checking. CDR1 and CDR2 from the germline V gene are DFQATT and SNEGSKA (reference sequence). The CDR3 covers 16 residues. CDR3 region: CSAAPTETGDYNEQFF.

This chain joins TRBV11-2 and TRBJ1-5. The CDR3 is 15 residues long. Germline V lookup: CDR1 SGHAT, CDR2 FQNNGV. The CDR3 loop reads CASSLGSGSYQPQHF.